This T cell receptor (beta chain) derives from a study of blood T cell repertoires in COVID-19. Study in general: Some COVID-19 samples were acute and others convalescent; all came from the United States, Italy and Spain. From T cells, B-cell-depleted T cells, or PBMCs came the material, which was cDNA or gDNA.

This clone was counted a single time. Authors' data handling: For nucleated cells, counts were estimated from reference gene primer amplification. Sequencing was performed with immunoSEQ multiplex PCR; in TCRdb, only in-frame clones are kept and a portion is missing. V, J and clone size reflect that table, while D and trimming were determined from the DNA. The sample holds tens of thousands of clones, around 88% seen once. The ends were cut back, 3 bases at V and 4 bases at J, with 13 bases in the middle. The length of the CDR3 is 15 residues. Germline lookup yields CDR1 SNHLY and CDR2 FYNNEI. The genes are TRBV2 and TRBJ2-1; possible D gene TRBD1, 6 bases. The material sequenced was peripheral blood. The receptor's source is a woman aged 80 or over with acute or convalescent COVID-19. The CDR3 DNA sequence: TGTGCCAGCAGTGACGAGGGGGAAGGGTACAATGAGCAGTTCTTC. Translation: CASSDEGEGYNEQFF. Filled out from reference TRBV2 and TRBJ2-1, the complete variable domain reads EPEVTQTPSHQVTQMGQEVILRCVPISNHLYFYWYRQILGQKVEFLVSFYNNEISEKSEIFDDQFSVERPDGSNFTLKIRSTKLEDSAMYFCASSDEGEGYNEQFFGPGTRLTVL.